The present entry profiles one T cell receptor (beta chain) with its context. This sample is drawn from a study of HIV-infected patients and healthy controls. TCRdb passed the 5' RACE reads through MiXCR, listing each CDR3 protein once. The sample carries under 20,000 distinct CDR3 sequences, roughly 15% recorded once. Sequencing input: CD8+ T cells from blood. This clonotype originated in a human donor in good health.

Here the CDR3 reads CASSWGFENEQFF. The CDR3 DNA reads TGTGCCAGCAGTTGGGGGTTCGAGAATGAGCAGTTCTTC. V and J are TRBV12-3 or TRBV12-4 and TRBJ2-1; D may match TRBD1 or TRBD2 (5 bases each). The V and J ends lost 4 bases and 7 bases respectively, with 11 bases between them. The CDR3 contains 13 residues.